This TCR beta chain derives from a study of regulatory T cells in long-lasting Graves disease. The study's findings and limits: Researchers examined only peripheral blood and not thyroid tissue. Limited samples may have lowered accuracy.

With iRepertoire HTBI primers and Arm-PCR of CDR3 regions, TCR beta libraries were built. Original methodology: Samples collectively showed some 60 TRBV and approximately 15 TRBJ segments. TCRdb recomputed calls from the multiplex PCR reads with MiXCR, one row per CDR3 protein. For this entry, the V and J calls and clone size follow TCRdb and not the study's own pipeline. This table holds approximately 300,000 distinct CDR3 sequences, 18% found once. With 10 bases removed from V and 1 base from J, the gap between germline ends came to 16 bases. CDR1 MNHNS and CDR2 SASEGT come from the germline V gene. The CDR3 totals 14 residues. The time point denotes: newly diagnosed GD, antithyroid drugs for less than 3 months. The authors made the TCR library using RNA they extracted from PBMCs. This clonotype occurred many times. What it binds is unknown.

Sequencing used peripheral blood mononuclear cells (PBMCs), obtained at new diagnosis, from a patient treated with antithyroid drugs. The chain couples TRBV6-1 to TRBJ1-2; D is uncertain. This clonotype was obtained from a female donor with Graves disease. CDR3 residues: CATMRHFGNYGYTF. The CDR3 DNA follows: TGTGCCACCATGAGACACTTTGGTAACTATGGCTACACCTTC.